The 22 T cell receptor beta chains below all came from one sample that was sequenced in a study of cytomegalovirus exposure and HLA in healthy donors. Primers for the PCR totalled 60 Vbeta and 13 Jbeta. The repertoire was sequenced with immunoSEQ multiplex PCR; TCRdb's copy has only in-frame clones and lacks some. The table includes 200,000 to 250,000 clones, approximately 80% detected once. Sequencing was performed on PBMCs. These receptor sequences come from a boy between 2 and 10 years old in good health and CMV-seronegative.

The chain joins TRBV25-1 to TRBJ2-7; possibly TRBD1 for D (8 bases). The CDR3 is 14 residues long. Germline assignment: CDR1 MGHDK and CDR2 SYGVNS. Trimming pared 6 bases from V and 6 bases from J, leaving 18 bases between. The CDR3 bases are TGTGCCAGCAGCGGGAGGACAGGGTATCGCGAGCAGTACTTC. Translation: CASSGRTGYREQYF.

V and J are TRBV2 and TRBJ2-7, with 8 bases aligning to TRBD1. With 6 bases clipped from V and 4 bases from J, the junction kept 5 bases outside the gene matches. The CDR3 runs 13 residues. Germline assignment: CDR1 SNHLY and CDR2 FYNNEI. CDR3 nucleotides: TGTGCCAGCAGGGCAGGGGGCGGGTACGAGCAGTACTTC. It is translated as CASRAGGGYEQYF.

This rearrangement joins TRBV15 to TRBJ1-5; unclear D gene. The CDR3 loop spans 17 amino acids. Germline-derived CDR1 and CDR2 are LNHNV and YYDKDF (reference sequence). Trimming removed 0 bases at V and 2 bases at J, with 14 bases between. The CDR3 reads CATSRDGQDVGNQPQHF. In DNA, the CDR3 is TGTGCCACCAGCAGAGATGGGCAGGATGTGGGCAATCAGCCCCAGCATTTT.

There are a few counts of this clone. The J gene is TRBJ1-5, the V gene TRBV4-1; tentative D call: TRBD1 (6 bases). V gave up 1 base and J gave up 3 bases, with 10 bases separating them. The germline CDR1 and CDR2 sequences are MGHRA and YSYEKL. CDR3 length: 15 residues. DNA of the CDR3: TGCGCCAGCAGCCAAGTACCAGGGGCCAATCAGCCCCAGCATTTT. Translation gives CASSQVPGANQPQHF.

Written as DNA, the CDR3 is TGTGCCAGTAGTCCCGCTAGCGGGAGGGCCTACGAGCAGTACTTC. As protein: CASSPASGRAYEQYF. This sequence joins TRBV19 and TRBJ2-7; 12 nucleotides match TRBD2. V lost 5 bases to trimming and J lost 2 bases; unmatched junction nucleotides: 4. The V gene's germline CDR1 is LNHDA and CDR2 SQIVND (reference sequence). This CDR3 comprises 15 residues. The full variable domain, rest sourced from reference TRBV19 and TRBJ2-7, is DGGITQSPKYLFRKEGQNVTLSCEQNLNHDAMYWYRQDPGQGLRLIYYSQIVNDFQKGDIAEGYSVSREKKESFPLTVTSAQKNPTAFYLCASSPASGRAYEQYFGPGTRLTVT.

The chain couples TRBV11-1 to TRBJ1-6, with 7 bases lining up with TRBD1. CDR3 size: 15 residues. V gave up 3 bases and J gave up 7 bases; unmatched junction bases: 6. Germline CDR1 and CDR2: SGHAT and FQDESV (reference sequence). CDR3 region: CASSFVTGANSPLHF. CDR3 bases: TGTGCCAGCAGCTTCGTTACAGGGGCAAATTCACCCCTCCACTTT.

The chain is built from TRBV19 and TRBJ2-3; possibly TRBD1 for D (5 bases). The CDR3 length is 13 residues. CDR1 is LNHDA and CDR2 is SQIVND in the germline V gene (reference sequence). V was pared by 5 bases and J by 5 bases, with 11 bases between. In nucleotides, the CDR3 is TGTGCCAGTAGTCACCCGACAGAAGATACGCAGTATTTT. It yields the protein CASSHPTEDTQYF.

The V and J genes are TRBV7-8 and TRBJ2-7, with 12 bases identical to TRBD2. The length of the CDR3 is 15 residues. V shed 5 bases and J 2 bases; nucleotides not matched to a gene: 4. Germline CDR1 SGHVS, CDR2 FQNEAQ. CDR3 nucleotide sequence: TGTGCCAGCAGCCCTAGCGGGGGGGCGCCCTACGAGCAGTACTTC. Translation: CASSPSGGAPYEQYF.

This clone appeared once. The V and J genes are TRBV6-5 and TRBJ2-7; D call uncertain. This CDR3 comprises 13 residues. Germline V CDR1 and CDR2: MNHEY, SVGAGI. V lost 0 bases, J lost 3 bases, and 6 bases lay in between. The CDR3 DNA reads TGTGCCAGCAGTTACTCTCCGGTCTACGAGCAGTACTTC. Amino acid sequence: CASSYSPVYEQYF.

This clone was recorded once. The V gene is TRBV5-1, the J gene TRBJ1-2, with 7 bases that match TRBD1. This CDR3 is built from 14 residues. Germline V lookup: CDR1 SGHRS, CDR2 YFSETQ. With 2 bases clipped from V and 2 bases from J, the junction kept 3 bases outside the gene matches. CDR3 residues: CASSLNRGNYGYTF. The CDR3, as DNA: TGCGCCAGCAGCTTAAACAGGGGCAACTATGGCTACACCTTC.

This chain uses TRBV6-6 with TRBJ1-1; a possible D gene is TRBD1 (5 bases). Germline CDR1 reads MNHNY; CDR2 reads SVGAGI (reference sequence). Trimming pared 0 bases from V and 10 bases from J, leaving 12 bases between. There are 13 residues in the CDR3. CDR3 region: CASSYSSGGVAFF. The CDR3 bases are TGTGCCAGCAGTTACTCATCAGGAGGGGTAGCTTTCTTT.

The sample holds a few counts of this clone. The chain has TRBV6-1 and TRBJ2-7; no clear D. The CDR3 loop spans 14 amino acids. Trimming pared 7 bases from V and 1 base from J, leaving 14 bases between. Germline CDR1 reads MNHNS; CDR2 reads SASEGT. CDR3 residues: CASTLRSPSYEQYF. As DNA, the CDR3 is TGTGCCAGCACCCTGAGGAGCCCTTCCTACGAGCAGTACTTC.

The chain uses TRBV6-6 and TRBJ1-2; 11 bases agree with TRBD1. CDR1 and CDR2 from the germline V gene are MNHNY and SVGAGI (reference sequence). V lost 11 bases to trimming and J lost 7 bases; unmatched junction nucleotides: 9. The CDR3 is 13 residues long. CDR3 amino acids: CAGRTGTGGGYTF. In DNA, the CDR3 is TGTGCCGGTCGGACCGGGACAGGGGGTGGCTACACCTTC.

The V call is TRBV27, the J call TRBJ2-1; 7 bases match TRBD2. In germline, CDR1 is MNHEY, CDR2 SMNVEV (reference sequence). CDR3 length: 14 residues. Trimming took 6 bases from V and 2 from J; bases not matched to a gene: 4. CDR3 coding DNA: TGTGCCAGCAGGAGCGGGAATACCTACAATGAGCAGTTCTTC. Amino acid sequence: CASRSGNTYNEQFF.

This chain connects TRBV28 to TRBJ1-3; D uncertain. The CDR3 length is 12 residues. V lost 6 bases, J lost 4 bases, and 7 bases lay in between. CDR1 MDHEN and CDR2 SYDVKM come from the germline V gene. This chain's CDR3 is CASSLSGNTIYF. In DNA form, the CDR3 reads TGTGCCAGCAGCTTGTCCGGAAACACCATATATTTT.

CDR3 sequence (DNA): TGTGCCAGCAGCCAGGGGAGGGTCCAAGAGACCCAGTACTTC. It encodes CASSQGRVQETQYF. V usage is TRBV6-1 and J usage is TRBJ2-5; weak D call: TRBD2 (7 bases). V gave up 6 bases and J gave up 1 base, with 12 bases separating them. This CDR3 has 14 amino acids. Germline V CDR1 and CDR2: MNHNS, SASEGT.

The chain combines TRBV7-2 with TRBJ2-2; 10 nucleotides line up with TRBD2. Germline CDR1 is SGHTA and CDR2 is FQGNSA. V trimming: 1 base; J trimming: 4 bases; junction bases outside the gene matches: 6. The CDR3 totals 17 residues. CDR3 sequence (DNA): TGTGCCAGCAGCTTAGGACAGCGGGGGGGTGGCACCGGGGAGCTGTTTTTT. This sequence encodes CASSLGQRGGGTGELFF.

The chain joins TRBV7-6 to TRBJ2-1; no clear D. This CDR3 has 12 residues. Germline loops: CDR1 SGHVS, CDR2 FNYEAQ. Trimming removed 1 base at V and 6 bases at J, with 4 bases between. CDR3 region: CASSLVANEQFF. The CDR3 nucleotides read TGTGCCAGCAGCTTAGTAGCCAATGAGCAGTTCTTC.

The gene calls are TRBV15 and TRBJ1-5; D unclear. The germline V gene encodes CDR1 LNHNV and CDR2 YYDKDF (reference sequence). Trimming shortened V by 3 bases and J by 2 bases, and 17 bases separated the two germline ends. The CDR3 spans 17 residues. The CDR3 region is CATSRGAQRGGNQPQHF. The DNA for the CDR3 is TGTGCCACCAGCAGGGGTGCCCAACGGGGTGGCAATCAGCCCCAGCATTTT.

This clone was recorded once. The chain employs TRBV19 and TRBJ1-2; no firm D call. The CDR3 sequence is 13 residues long. V dropped 3 bases and J dropped 2 bases, with 7 bases sitting between them. In germline, CDR1 is LNHDA, CDR2 SQIVND (reference sequence). The CDR3 sequence: CASSITGNYGYTF. The DNA for the CDR3 is TGTGCCAGTAGTATTACCGGGAACTATGGCTACACCTTC. The variable domain in full, completed from reference TRBV19 and TRBJ1-2, reads DGGITQSPKYLFRKEGQNVTLSCEQNLNHDAMYWYRQDPGQGLRLIYYSQIVNDFQKGDIAEGYSVSREKKESFPLTVTSAQKNPTAFYLCASSITGNYGYTFGSGTRLTVV.

This chain uses TRBV25-1 with TRBJ2-5; D is possibly TRBD1 (6 bases). The CDR3 runs to 13 residues. V lost 3 bases, J lost 5 bases, and 10 bases lay in between. Germline CDR1 is MGHDK and CDR2 is SYGVNS. CDR3 sequence reads: CASSDGGFETQYF. The CDR3 nucleotides are TGTGCCAGCAGTGATGGGGGCTTTGAGACCCAGTACTTC.

This clone was seen once. The chain carries TRBV7-3 and TRBJ2-3; maybe TRBD2 (6 bases). The CDR3 runs 17 residues. Germline assignment: CDR1 SGHTA and CDR2 FQGTGA. Trimming removed 1 base at V and 2 bases at J, with 16 bases between. CDR3 sequence (DNA): TGTGCCAGCAGCTTAAAGGGAGGACATCCCTTCACAGATACGCAGTATTTT. This codes for CASSLKGGHPFTDTQYF.